These 21 T cell receptor beta chains came from one sample sequenced in a study of blood T cell repertoires in COVID-19. The assay was immunoSEQ multiplex PCR, and TCRdb's table has in-frame clones only and misses some. The data hold fewer than 250,000 clones, with 75% to 85% observed a single time. Sequencing input: PBMCs or T cells enriched from blood (not recorded which). These receptors were collected from a woman in her fifties or sixties with acute COVID-19.

This chain connects TRBV18 to TRBJ1-4, with 8 positions matching TRBD1. The V segment lost 4 bases and the J segment 8 bases; nucleotides outside the gene matches: 6. CDR1 and CDR2 from the germline V gene are KGHSH and LQKENI. The CDR3 runs 14 residues. CDR3 in DNA: TGTGCCAGCTCACAACAGGGGGTCTCGGAAAAACTGTTTTTT. It specifies CASSQQGVSEKLFF.

The chain recombines TRBV21-1 with TRBJ1-4; TRBD1, as called in the table, went unchecked against the DNA. TRBV21-1 is an annotated pseudogene. The CDR3 totals 15 residues. In DNA, the CDR3 is TGTGCCAGCAGCAAAGAGGGGATAGGATGGGAAAAACTGTTTTTT. Translating gives CASSKEGIGWEKLFF.

This clone appeared once. CDR3 region: CASRTGDNSPLHF. The CDR3 DNA sequence: TGTGCCAGCAGGACAGGGGACAATTCACCCCTCCACTTT. The chain couples TRBV6-6 to TRBJ1-6; 8 nucleotides agree with TRBD1. The CDR3 length is 13 residues. Germline V gene lookup returns CDR1 MNHNY and CDR2 SVGAGI (reference sequence). J lost 7 bases, V lost 6 bases, and 2 bases had no gene match.

This chain links TRBV15 with TRBJ1-5; TRBD1 is a possible D gene (5 bases). In germline, CDR1 is LNHNV, CDR2 YYDKDF (reference sequence). The CDR3 spans 15 residues. The V end lost 5 bases, the J end lost 2 bases, and 13 bases lay between the germline ends. The CDR3 DNA reads as TGTGCCACCAGCCGTAGACAGAGCGGCAATCAGCCCCAGCATTTT. Protein product: CATSRRQSGNQPQHF.

The chain combines TRBV19 with TRBJ1-1; D unclear. This CDR3 is built from 15 residues. Germline CDR1 and CDR2: LNHDA and SQIVND (reference sequence). Trimming took 3 bases from V and 1 from J, leaving 12 bases between them. The CDR3 reads CASSMGGKANTEAFF. CDR3 bases: TGTGCCAGTAGTATGGGAGGGAAAGCGAACACTGAAGCTTTCTTT.

This clone has a single count. The rearrangement joins TRBV5-1 to TRBJ1-6, with a tentative D call TRBD1 (5 bases). Trimming pared 1 base from V and 6 bases from J, leaving 14 bases between. CDR3 length: 16 residues. Germline assignment: CDR1 SGHRS and CDR2 YFSETQ. CDR3 loop: CASSLQGSSSNSPLHF. The CDR3 DNA follows: TGCGCCAGCAGCTTGCAGGGAAGTTCTTCTAATTCACCCCTCCACTTT.

The chain carries TRBV6-5 and TRBJ2-5; D is undetermined. This CDR3 has 14 residues. CDR1 MNHEY and CDR2 SVGAGI come from the germline V gene. Deletions cut 5 bases from V and 0 bases from J, with 10 bases between. In nucleotides, the CDR3 is TGTGCCAGCAGTAGGCCAGGTTACCAAGAGACCCAGTACTTC. Translated: CASSRPGYQETQYF.

The chain has TRBV2 and TRBJ1-6, with D possibly matching TRBD1 (6 bases). The V end was cut by 6 bases, the J end by 8 bases, with 23 bases between. Germline assignment: CDR1 SNHLY and CDR2 FYNNEI. The CDR3 contains 17 residues. CDR3 protein: CASSRDPGTGLYSPLHF. Here the CDR3 DNA reads TGTGCCAGCAGCCGGGATCCGGGTACAGGGCTATATTCACCCCTCCACTTT.

The rearrangement links TRBV7-6 to TRBJ2-3, with 7 positions matching TRBD2. V shed 1 base, J shed 4 bases, and the junction held 5 bases outside the gene matches. CDR3 length: 15 residues. The germline V gene has CDR1 SGHVS and CDR2 FNYEAQ. The CDR3 sequence: CASSLDGGGSDTQYF. The CDR3 DNA sequence: TGTGCCAGCAGCTTAGATGGCGGGGGATCAGATACGCAGTATTTT.

CDR3 nucleotide sequence: TGTGCCACCAGTGATTTGCCCTCGGGGGAGGGGGACACTGAAGCTTTCTTT. Residues: CATSDLPSGEGDTEAFF. V and J are TRBV24-1 and TRBJ1-1, with D possibly TRBD1 on 6 matching bases. Germline V gene sequence: CDR1 KGHDR, CDR2 SFDVKD. The ends were cut back, 0 bases at V and 3 bases at J, with 16 bases in the middle. This CDR3 region has 17 residues.

V usage is TRBV4-3 and J usage is TRBJ1-5, with D hard to call. The germline V gene encodes CDR1 LGHNA and CDR2 YSLEER. The V end lost 0 bases, the J end lost 3 bases, and 9 bases lay between the germline ends. The CDR3 consists of 15 residues. The CDR3 region is CASSQDRLLNQPQHF. The CDR3 DNA reads as TGCGCCAGCAGCCAAGATAGACTGCTCAATCAGCCCCAGCATTTT.

The chain carries TRBV16 and TRBJ1-2; possible D gene TRBD1, 6 bases. V was cut by 5 bases and J by 3 bases, with 16 bases left in between. The CDR3 has 15 residues. Germline-derived CDR1 and CDR2 are KGHSY and FQNENV. This chain's CDR3 is CASSTGTPLDYGYTF. The CDR3 nucleotides read TGTGCCAGCAGCACCGGGACACCCCTCGACTATGGCTACACCTTC. Full variable domain (rest looked up from reference TRBV16 and TRBJ1-2): GEEVAQTPKHLVRGEGQKAKLYCAPIKGHSYVFWYQQVLKNEFKFLISFQNENVFDETGMPKERFSAKCLPNSPCSLEIQATKLEDSAVYFCASSTGTPLDYGYTFGSGTRLTVV.

This chain links TRBV6-5 with TRBJ1-2; 8 bases map to TRBD1. The CDR3 is made up of 15 amino acids. V lost 8 bases to trimming and J lost 4 bases; unmatched junction nucleotides: 12. The germline gives CDR1 MNHEY, CDR2 SVGAGI. The CDR3 DNA reads as TGTGCCAGCGCCGCAGGTCGGCAGGGGGCCTATGGCTACACCTTC. Protein product: CASAAGRQGAYGYTF.

This clone was observed a single time. The gene calls are TRBV7-8 and TRBJ2-7, with 7 bases lining up with TRBD2. V was pared by 1 base and J by 2 bases, with 2 bases of the junction left unmatched. This CDR3 comprises 14 residues. CDR1 and CDR2 from the germline V gene are SGHVS and FQNEAQ. The CDR3 region is CASSLGAGAYEQYF. CDR3 bases: TGTGCCAGCAGCTTAGGGGCGGGGGCCTACGAGCAGTACTTC.

The chain links TRBV5-6 to TRBJ2-1; unclear D gene. The CDR3 totals 16 residues. Germline V gene data show CDR1 as SGHDT and CDR2 as YYEEEE. Trimming removed 2 bases at V and 2 bases at J, with 14 bases between. In DNA form, the CDR3 reads TGTGCCAGCAGCTTAGGTCCGAGAGACACCTACAATGAGCAGTTCTTC. Residues: CASSLGPRDTYNEQFF.

V gene TRBV20-1 combines with J gene TRBJ2-3; D gene uncertain. Germline values: CDR1 DFQATT, CDR2 SNEGSKA (reference sequence). V was cut by 6 bases and J by 6 bases, with 7 bases left in between. This CDR3 is 10 amino acids long. DNA of the CDR3: TGCAGTGCCGAAGAGGATACGCAGTATTTT. Translation gives CSAEEDTQYF.

The chain joins TRBV7-2 to TRBJ2-3; 8 nucleotides match TRBD2. This CDR3 spans 15 amino acids. V trimming: 5 bases; J trimming: 6 bases; junction bases outside the gene matches: 10. CDR1 is SGHTA, CDR2 FQGNSA, per germline. The CDR3 DNA is TGTGCCAGCAGCCGGGGGGCGGGGGGCCTGGATACGCAGTATTTT. It encodes CASSRGAGGLDTQYF. The full variable domain, completed using reference TRBV7-2 and TRBJ2-3, is GAGVSQSPSNKVTEKGKDVELRCDPISGHTALYWYRQSLGQGLEFLIYFQGNSAPDKSGLPSDRFSAERTGGSVSTLTIQRTQQEDSAVYLCASSRGAGGLDTQYFGPGTRLTVL.

This chain connects TRBV9 to TRBJ2-3; the D is unclear. V lost 0 bases and J 3 bases, leaving 5 bases between the germline ends. Germline CDR1 and CDR2: SGDLS and YYNGEE. The CDR3 is made up of 13 amino acids. CDR3: CASSVVVTDTQYF. The CDR3 DNA reads as TGTGCCAGCAGCGTAGTCGTGACAGATACGCAGTATTTT.

The V call is TRBV6-5, the J call TRBJ2-1, with D unresolved. The CDR3 has 13 amino acids. CDR1 and CDR2 (germline): MNHEY, SVGAGI. The V end lost 8 bases, the J end lost 0 bases, and 8 bases lay between the germline ends. CDR3 loop: CASGPSSYNEQFF. CDR3 DNA: TGTGCCAGCGGCCCAAGCTCCTACAATGAGCAGTTCTTC.

This chain uses TRBV6-2 or TRBV6-3 with TRBJ1-1; D is uncertain. Trimming pared 4 bases from V and 1 base from J, leaving 13 bases between. This CDR3 comprises 15 residues. CDR1 is MNHEY, CDR2 SVGEGT, per germline. The CDR3 DNA follows: TGTGCCAGCAGTTCCCCGGGAGGCCCGAACACTGAAGCTTTCTTT. Translation: CASSSPGGPNTEAFF.

Comments on this clone: Within the sample, other DNA sequences also encode this same CDR3. The chain has TRBV5-1 and TRBJ2-2; tentatively, D is TRBD1 (6 bases). CDR3 length: 14 amino acids. The ends were cut back, 4 bases at V and 5 bases at J, with 12 bases in the middle. Germline assignment: CDR1 SGHRS and CDR2 YFSETQ. DNA of the CDR3: TGCGCCAGCAGCCCCGGGCAGGGGACCGGGGAGCTGTTTTTT. This encodes CASSPGQGTGELFF.